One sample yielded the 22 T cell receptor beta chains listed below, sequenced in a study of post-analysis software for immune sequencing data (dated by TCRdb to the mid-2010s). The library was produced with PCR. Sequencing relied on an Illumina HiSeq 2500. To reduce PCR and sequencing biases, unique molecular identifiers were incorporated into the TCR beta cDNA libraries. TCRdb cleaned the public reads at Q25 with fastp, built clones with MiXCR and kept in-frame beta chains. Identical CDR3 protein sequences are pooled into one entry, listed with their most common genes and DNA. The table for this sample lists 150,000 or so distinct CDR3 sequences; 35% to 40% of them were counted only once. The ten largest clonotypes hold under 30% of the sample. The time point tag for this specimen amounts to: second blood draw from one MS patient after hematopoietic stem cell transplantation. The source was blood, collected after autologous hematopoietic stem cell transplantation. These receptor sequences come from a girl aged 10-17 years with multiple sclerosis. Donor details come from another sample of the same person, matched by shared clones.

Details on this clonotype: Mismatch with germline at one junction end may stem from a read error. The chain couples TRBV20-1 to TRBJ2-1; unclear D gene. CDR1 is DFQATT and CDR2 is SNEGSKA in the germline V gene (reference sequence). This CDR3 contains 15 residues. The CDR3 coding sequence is TGCAGTGCTAGAGATATCCAGAGCTCCTACAGTGAGCAGTTCTTC. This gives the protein CSARDIQSSYSEQFF.

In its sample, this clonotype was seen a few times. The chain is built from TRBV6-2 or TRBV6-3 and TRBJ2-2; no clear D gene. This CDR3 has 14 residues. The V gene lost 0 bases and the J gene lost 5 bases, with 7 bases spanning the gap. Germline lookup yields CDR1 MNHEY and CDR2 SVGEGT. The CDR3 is CASSYSEFTGELFF. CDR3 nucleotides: TGTGCCAGCAGTTACTCGGAGTTTACCGGGGAGCTGTTTTTT.

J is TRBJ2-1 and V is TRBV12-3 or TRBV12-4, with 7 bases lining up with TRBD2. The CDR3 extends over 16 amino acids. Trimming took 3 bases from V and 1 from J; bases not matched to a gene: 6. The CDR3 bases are TGTGCCAGCAGTTTTTCTGGCGGGAGATCCTACAATGAGCAGTTCTTC. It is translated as CASSFSGGRSYNEQFF.

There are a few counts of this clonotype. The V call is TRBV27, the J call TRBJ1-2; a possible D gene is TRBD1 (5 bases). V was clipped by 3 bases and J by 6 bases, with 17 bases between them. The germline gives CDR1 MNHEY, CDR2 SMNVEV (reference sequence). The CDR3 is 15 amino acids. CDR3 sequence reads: CASSFRGYRQDGYTF. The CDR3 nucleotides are TGTGCCAGCAGTTTTAGGGGTTACCGGCAAGATGGCTACACCTTC.

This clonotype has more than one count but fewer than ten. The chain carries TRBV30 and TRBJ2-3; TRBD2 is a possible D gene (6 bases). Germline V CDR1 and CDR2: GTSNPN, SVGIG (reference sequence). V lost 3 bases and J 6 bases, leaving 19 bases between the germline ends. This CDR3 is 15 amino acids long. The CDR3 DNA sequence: TGTGCCTGGAGCCGAGGAGGGCTAGTCTGGGATACGCAGTATTTT. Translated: CAWSRGGLVWDTQYF. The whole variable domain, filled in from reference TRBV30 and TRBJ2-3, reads SQTIHQWPATLVQPVGSPLSLECTVEGTSNPNLYWYRQAAGRGLQLLFYSVGIGQISSEVPQNLSASRPQDRQFILSSKKLLLSDSGFYLCAWSRGGLVWDTQYFGPGTRLTVL.

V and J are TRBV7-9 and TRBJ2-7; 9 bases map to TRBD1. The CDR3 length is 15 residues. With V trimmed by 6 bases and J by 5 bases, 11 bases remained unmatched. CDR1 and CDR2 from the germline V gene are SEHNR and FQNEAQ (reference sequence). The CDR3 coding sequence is TGTGCCAGCAGAGAGTCCGGGACAGGGAACGACGAGCAGTACTTC. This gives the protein CASRESGTGNDEQYF.

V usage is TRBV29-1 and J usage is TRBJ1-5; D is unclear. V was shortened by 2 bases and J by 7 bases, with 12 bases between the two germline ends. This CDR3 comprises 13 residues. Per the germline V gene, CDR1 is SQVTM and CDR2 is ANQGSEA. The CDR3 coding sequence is TGCAGCGTTGAATCTGGAAACAACCAGCCCCAGCATTTT. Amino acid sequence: CSVESGNNQPQHF.

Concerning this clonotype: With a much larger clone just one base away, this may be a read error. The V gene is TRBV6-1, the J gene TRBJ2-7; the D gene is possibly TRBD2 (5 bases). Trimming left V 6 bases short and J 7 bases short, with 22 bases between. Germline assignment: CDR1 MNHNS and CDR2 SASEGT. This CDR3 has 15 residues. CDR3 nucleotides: TGTGCCAGCAGCTCGACTATCTTCGCAAGCTCTGAGCAGTACTTC. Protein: CASSSTIFASSEQYF.

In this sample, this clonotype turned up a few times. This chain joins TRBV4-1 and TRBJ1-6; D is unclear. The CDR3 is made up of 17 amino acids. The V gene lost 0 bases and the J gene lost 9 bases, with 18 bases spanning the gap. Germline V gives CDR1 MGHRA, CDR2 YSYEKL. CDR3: CASSQDIGDLRSSPLHF. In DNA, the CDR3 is TGCGCCAGCAGCCAAGATATCGGAGACCTTCGGAGTTCACCCCTCCACTTT.

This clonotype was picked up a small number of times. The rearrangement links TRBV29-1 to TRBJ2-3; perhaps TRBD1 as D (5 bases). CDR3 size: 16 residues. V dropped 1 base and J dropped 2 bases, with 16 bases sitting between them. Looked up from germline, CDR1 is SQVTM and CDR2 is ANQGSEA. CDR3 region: CSVEGGGRENTDTQYF. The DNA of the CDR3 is TGCAGCGTTGAAGGGGGCGGCAGAGAAAACACAGATACGCAGTATTTT.

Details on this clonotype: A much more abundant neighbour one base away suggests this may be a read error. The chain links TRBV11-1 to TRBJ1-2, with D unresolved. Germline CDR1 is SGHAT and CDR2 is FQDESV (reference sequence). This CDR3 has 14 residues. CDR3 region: CASGLDPTYYGYTF. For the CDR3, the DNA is TGTGCCAGCGGCTTAGACCCAACGTACTATGGCTACACCTTC.

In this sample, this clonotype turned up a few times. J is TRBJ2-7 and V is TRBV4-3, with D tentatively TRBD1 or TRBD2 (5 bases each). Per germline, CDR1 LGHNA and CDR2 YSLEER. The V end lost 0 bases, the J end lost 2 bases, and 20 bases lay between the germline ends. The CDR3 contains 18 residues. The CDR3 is CASSQDRPSGTRTYEQYF. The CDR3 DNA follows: TGCGCCAGCAGCCAAGACCGACCCTCAGGGACCCGAACCTACGAGCAGTACTTC.

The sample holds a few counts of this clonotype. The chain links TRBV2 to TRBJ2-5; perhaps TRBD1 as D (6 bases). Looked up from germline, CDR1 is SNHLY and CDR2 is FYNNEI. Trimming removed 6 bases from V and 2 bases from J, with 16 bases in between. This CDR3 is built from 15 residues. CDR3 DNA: TGTGCCAGCAGGTACAGGGCTTCCACTCAAGAGACCCAGTACTTC. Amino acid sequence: CASRYRASTQETQYF. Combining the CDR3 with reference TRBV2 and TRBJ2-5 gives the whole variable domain EPEVTQTPSHQVTQMGQEVILRCVPISNHLYFYWYRQILGQKVEFLVSFYNNEISEKSEIFDDQFSVERPDGSNFTLKIRSTKLEDSAMYFCASRYRASTQETQYFGPGTRLLVL.

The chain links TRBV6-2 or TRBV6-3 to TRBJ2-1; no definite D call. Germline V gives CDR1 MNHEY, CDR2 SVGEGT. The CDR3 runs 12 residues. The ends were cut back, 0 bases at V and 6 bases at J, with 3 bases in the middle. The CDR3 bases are TGTGCCAGCAGTTACTCCGTCAATGAGCAGTTCTTC. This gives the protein CASSYSVNEQFF.

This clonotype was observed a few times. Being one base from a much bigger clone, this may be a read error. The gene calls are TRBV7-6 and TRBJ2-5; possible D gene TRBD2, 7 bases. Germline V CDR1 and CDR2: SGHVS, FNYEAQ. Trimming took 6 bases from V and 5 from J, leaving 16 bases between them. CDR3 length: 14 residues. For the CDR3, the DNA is TGTGCCAGCAGGGGAGGGGGAGGGGACGAGACCCAGTACTTC. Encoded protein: CASRGGGGDETQYF.

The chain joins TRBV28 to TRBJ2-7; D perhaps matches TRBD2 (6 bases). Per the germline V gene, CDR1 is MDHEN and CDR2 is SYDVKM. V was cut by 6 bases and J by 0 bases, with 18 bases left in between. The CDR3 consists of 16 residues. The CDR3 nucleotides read TGTGCCAGCAGAGCCCAACTAGCTTCTCGCTCCTACGAGCAGTACTTC. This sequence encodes CASRAQLASRSYEQYF.

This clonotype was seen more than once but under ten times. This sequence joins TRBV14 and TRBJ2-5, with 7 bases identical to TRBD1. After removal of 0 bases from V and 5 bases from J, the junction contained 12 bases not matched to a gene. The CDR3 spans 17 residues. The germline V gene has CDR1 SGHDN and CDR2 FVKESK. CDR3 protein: CASSQDLKWTGRETQYF. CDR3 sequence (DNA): TGTGCCAGCAGCCAAGATCTTAAGTGGACAGGCCGGGAGACCCAGTACTTC.

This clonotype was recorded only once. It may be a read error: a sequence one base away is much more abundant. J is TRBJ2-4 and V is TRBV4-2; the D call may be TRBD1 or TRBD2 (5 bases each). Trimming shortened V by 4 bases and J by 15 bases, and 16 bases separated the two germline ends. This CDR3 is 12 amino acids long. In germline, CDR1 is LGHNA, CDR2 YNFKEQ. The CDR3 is CASSPGTYELYF. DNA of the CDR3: TGTGCCAGCAGCCCAGGGACCTACGAGCTGTACTTC.

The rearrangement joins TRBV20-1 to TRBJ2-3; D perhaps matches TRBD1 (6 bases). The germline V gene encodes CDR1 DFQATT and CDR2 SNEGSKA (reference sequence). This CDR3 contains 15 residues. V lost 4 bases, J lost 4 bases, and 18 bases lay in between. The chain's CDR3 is CSAKPGTLIPDTQYF. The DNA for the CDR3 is TGCAGTGCTAAGCCCGGGACACTAATCCCAGATACGCAGTATTTT.

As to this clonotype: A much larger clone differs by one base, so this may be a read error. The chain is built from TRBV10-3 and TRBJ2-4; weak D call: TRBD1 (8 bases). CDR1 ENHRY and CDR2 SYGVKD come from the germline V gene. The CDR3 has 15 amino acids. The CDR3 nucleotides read TGTGCCATCAGTGAGCCGACAGGGGACTACTACGAGCAGTGCTTC. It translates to CAISEPTGDYYEQCF.

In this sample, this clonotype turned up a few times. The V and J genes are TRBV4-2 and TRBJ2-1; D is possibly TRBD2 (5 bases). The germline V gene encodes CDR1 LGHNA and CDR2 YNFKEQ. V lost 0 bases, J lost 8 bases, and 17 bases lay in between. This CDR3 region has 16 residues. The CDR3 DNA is TGTGCCAGCAGCCAAGATCCCCGGGATGGGGTGGATGAGCAGTTCTTC. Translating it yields CASSQDPRDGVDEQFF.

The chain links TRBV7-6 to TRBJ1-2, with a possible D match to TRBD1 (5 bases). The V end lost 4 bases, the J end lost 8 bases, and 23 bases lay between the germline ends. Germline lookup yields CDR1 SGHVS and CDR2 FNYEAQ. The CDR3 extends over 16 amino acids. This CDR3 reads CASSSGPARGESGYTF. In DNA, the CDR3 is TGTGCCAGCAGCTCCGGCCCTGCGAGGGGCGAGAGCGGCTACACCTTC.